This TCR beta chain originates from a study of T cell clonality in common variable immunodeficiency (dated by TCRdb to between 2015 and 2016). Predominantly Caucasian heritage was noted among both the CVID patients and the healthy controls. From each donor, roughly 5 to 8 ml of heparinized peripheral whole blood was collected. Genomic DNA from adults with common variable immune deficiency (CVID) and from healthy adult controls was used for sequencing of TCRbeta CDR3 repertoires. There were some 22 healthy adult volunteers in the control group (about 12 female and some ten male), ranging in age from roughly 23 to 70 years, with a mean age of around 34. To isolate peripheral blood mononuclear cells, diluted blood was subjected to density centrifugation over Hypaque 1077 or Ficoll-Paque. Genomic DNA was obtained from unsorted mononuclear cells through either Qiagen column purification or a centrifugation-based method.

The paper as a whole reports these results and caveats: Although equal DNA input was used, an average of about 87,000 unique sequences per sample was obtained for controls, compared with about 30,000 for CVID samples. CVID TCRbeta sequences reportedly showed fewer deletions and N-nucleotide insertions and lacked highly modified clones with 13 or more V deletions. Correlations between repertoire features and clinical complications were limited by patient heterogeneity within the CVID cohort. CVID subjects shared fewer TCRbeta clones with each other than healthy controls did (p < 0.0001). TCRbeta clonality was higher in CVID subjects than in healthy controls (t-test p = 0.018), and the increase was most characteristic of about a third of subjects. The authors noted that sequencing repertoires of T cell subpopulations would be needed to clarify what caused the increased clonality in CVID.

Equivalent amounts of genomic DNA from CVID and control samples were used as sequencing input. For every sample, a 60 bp segment covering the rearranged TCRbeta CDR3 region was amplified and then sequenced. TCRbeta amplification used the immunoSEQ assay, a bias-corrected multiplex PCR with high-throughput sequencing. The authors processed their data as follows. Each unique nucleotide sequence was treated as a clone and annotated with V, D and J genes, copy number and frequency. Sequences were labeled productive if in frame, and non-productive if out of frame or containing stop codons. As previously described, clonality was computed from Shannon's entropy. The predicted amino acid sequences of productive clones were used to derive mean CDR3 Kyte-Doolittle hydropathy. Scaled V gene usage was hierarchically clustered using Manhattan distance and complete linkage with the R hclust function. Sharing of clones by CDR3 amino acid sequence was evaluated through resampling of 12 repertoires per group over 100 rounds. Repertoires were searched for 60 to 80 published EBV-specific and 200 to 300 published CMV-specific TCRbeta sequences. Analysis left out two CVID samples that produced under 10,000 sequences, so 40 to 50 CVID repertoires remained. Entries here come from immuneACCESS through TCRdb and include only in-frame sequences with V and J called. Some clones fail to appear in such tables; in the studies checked, an unresolved V gene covers under half of the shortfall, and the cause of the remainder is unknown. The DNA was the basis for D and trimming; V, J and clone size are from that table. The table notes 51,000 or so clones here, none of them singletons. Of the sample, about 2% is held by the ten largest clones.

This clone was picked up many times. Its antigen is unknown. The DNA ends 3 residues before the CDR3 does, and the rest of the CDR3 is filled in from the germline J gene. Taken from the germline V gene, the CDR1 and CDR2 loops are SGHVS and FQNEAQ. Reading from cysteine to phenylalanine, the CDR3 counts 15 amino acids. Part of the CDR3 DNA is given, 36 bases translated from base 1. V and J lose 1 base and 8 bases, and a span of 14 bases separates them. The receptor was isolated from a person aged 18 to 75 in good health. The sample taken for sequencing was peripheral blood mononuclear cells. The rearrangement combines TRBV7-8 with TRBJ1-4; a weak D assignment points to TRBD1 (6 bases agree). The sequenced part of the CDR3 DNA is TGTGCCAGCAGCTTAGGAAGGGGGGGGGTAGAAAAA. This yields the protein CASSLGRGGVEK. The whole CDR3 reads CASSLGRGGVEKLFF.